This paragraph covers one T cell receptor beta chain sequence. This clone showed up just a few times. What this receptor recognizes is not known. Base-call qualities are not available, and no considerably larger clone is one nucleotide away. After PBMCs were isolated by density centrifugation and stained for CD3, CD4 and CD8, a FACSAria was used to sort CD4+ and CD8+ T cells. Unaffected controls provided scalp biopsies and blood samples. The data stem from a study of CD8+ T cells in alopecia areata (dated by TCRdb to 2016 to 2019). About the full investigation: High-throughput TCRbeta sequencing was used to examine T cell clonal expansion in alopecia areata in both the C3H/HeJ mouse model and human patients. RNA was extracted with the PAXgene miRNA kit for fixed scalp, the miRNeasy kit for PBMCs, and the RNeasy kit for mouse skin. On the human side, TCRbeta sequencing was run on scalp tissue and on sorted CD4+ and CD8+ peripheral blood T cells from healthy controls and from alopecia areata patients with either patchy or totalis/universalis disease. Clonality in the scalp was compared among normal scalp (n=4), patchy alopecia areata scalp (n=8), and alopecia totalis/universalis scalp (n=8). TCRbeta CDR3 regions were amplified by immunoSEQ multiplex PCR using 35 Vbeta forward and 13 Jbeta reverse primers.

Summary of the overall study and its limitations: Lesional scalp, especially in alopecia totalis/universalis, showed higher clonality and more expanded CD8+ clones than normal scalp, suggesting antigenic drive. Scalp TCR repertoire analysis is complicated because resident alphabeta T cells in normal human skin are also sequenced, whereas mouse skin is dominated by gammadelta T cells. Shared TCR sequences between patients were less evident than in mice, which may be partly attributable to HLA diversity in the patient population.

To prepare the library, the immunoSEQ multiplex PCR assay was applied. To provide template for TCR sequencing, every sample had RNA extracted and reverse transcribed into cDNA. First-strand cDNA was synthesized using SuperScript III with a 2:1 mix of oligo-dT and random hexamers. Amplification bias was assessed with a synthetic immune receptor repertoire, and residual bias was removed computationally. Concerning the study's data processing: Raw reads were preprocessed to remove errors, and CDR3 was defined by IMGT conventions from the conserved cysteine to phenylalanine. Clonality was calculated as 1 minus Shannon entropy normalized by log2 of the number of productive unique TCRs. CD4 or CD8 identity of scalp clones was inferred by cross-referencing scalp TCRbeta sequences with sorted blood CD4 and CD8 repertoires. Imported from immuneACCESS, the table was reduced by TCRdb to in-frame sequences with V and J called. These copies leave out some clones; in studies compared against another copy, an unresolved V gene accounts for under half, and the cause of the remainder is not known. V and J calls and clone size are copied from that table; D and trimming were computed from the DNA. For this sample the table gives 95,000 to 110,000 clones, of which roughly 50% were detected only once. The ten largest clones add up to around 10% of the sample.

Sequencing was carried out using CD4+ T cells sorted from blood. This receptor was identified in a human donor in good health.

The DNA sequence follows: TGTGCCAGCAGTACTATGTACCAAGAGACCCAGTACTTC. Translated, this is CASSTMYQETQYF. Rearrangement joined TRBV27 to TRBJ2-5; no D segment can be confidently identified. The germline V gene encodes CDR1 MNHEY and CDR2 SMNVEV (reference sequence). The trim is 5 bases for V and 0 bases for J, with a gap of 7 bases between the germline ends. The CDR3 contains 13 residues, cysteine and phenylalanine counted. Only the CDR3 portion is preserved as DNA: 39 bases, with reading frame beginning at the first base.